This T cell receptor beta chain comes out of a study of technical replicates of blood from a handful of donors. This clone has a single count. Assay used: immunoSEQ multiplex PCR; TCRdb lists only in-frame clones, some missing. The sample includes some 94,000 clones, about 95% of them seen just once. Germline lookup yields CDR1 LNHDA and CDR2 SQIVND (reference sequence). After removal of 5 bases from V and 0 bases from J, the junction contained 9 bases not matched to a gene. This CDR3 has 18 residues. The receptor's source is a human donor in good health. The chain has TRBV19 and TRBJ2-3; TRBD2 aligns across 12 bases. The material sequenced was T cells isolated from PBMCs. The CDR3 DNA follows: TGTGCCAGTAGTGGGGGACTAGCGGGCGCCCCTAGCACAGATACGCAGTATTTT. Its translation is CASSGGLAGAPSTDTQYF.